This T cell receptor (beta chain) was documented in a study of blood T cell repertoires in COVID-19. Study information: Samples taken during acute and convalescent COVID-19 were collected in the United States, Italy and Spain. PBMCs, B-cell-depleted T cells, or T cells provided the cDNA or gDNA that made up the material.

Per the original data handling: From reference gene primer amplification, estimates of nucleated cell counts were derived. Libraries were prepared by immunoSEQ multiplex PCR; TCRdb keeps only in-frame clonotypes and omits some of them. V and J calls plus clone size are reproduced from that table; the DNA served to infer D and trimming. This table has approximately 280,000 clones, about 89% appearing once. There are 16 residues in the CDR3. Trimming at V came to 5 bases and at J to 7 bases, leaving 14 bases not matched to a gene. Germline CDR1 and CDR2: SGHRS and YFSETQ. This receptor was obtained from a man aged 50-59 years with acute or convalescent COVID-19. The chain recombines TRBV5-1 with TRBJ1-4; 7 bases agree with TRBD1. Sequenced input: peripheral blood. The chain's CDR3 is CASSLLGTAGGEKLFF. In DNA, the CDR3 is TGCGCCAGCAGTCTTCTGGGGACAGCCGGAGGTGAAAAACTGTTTTTT.